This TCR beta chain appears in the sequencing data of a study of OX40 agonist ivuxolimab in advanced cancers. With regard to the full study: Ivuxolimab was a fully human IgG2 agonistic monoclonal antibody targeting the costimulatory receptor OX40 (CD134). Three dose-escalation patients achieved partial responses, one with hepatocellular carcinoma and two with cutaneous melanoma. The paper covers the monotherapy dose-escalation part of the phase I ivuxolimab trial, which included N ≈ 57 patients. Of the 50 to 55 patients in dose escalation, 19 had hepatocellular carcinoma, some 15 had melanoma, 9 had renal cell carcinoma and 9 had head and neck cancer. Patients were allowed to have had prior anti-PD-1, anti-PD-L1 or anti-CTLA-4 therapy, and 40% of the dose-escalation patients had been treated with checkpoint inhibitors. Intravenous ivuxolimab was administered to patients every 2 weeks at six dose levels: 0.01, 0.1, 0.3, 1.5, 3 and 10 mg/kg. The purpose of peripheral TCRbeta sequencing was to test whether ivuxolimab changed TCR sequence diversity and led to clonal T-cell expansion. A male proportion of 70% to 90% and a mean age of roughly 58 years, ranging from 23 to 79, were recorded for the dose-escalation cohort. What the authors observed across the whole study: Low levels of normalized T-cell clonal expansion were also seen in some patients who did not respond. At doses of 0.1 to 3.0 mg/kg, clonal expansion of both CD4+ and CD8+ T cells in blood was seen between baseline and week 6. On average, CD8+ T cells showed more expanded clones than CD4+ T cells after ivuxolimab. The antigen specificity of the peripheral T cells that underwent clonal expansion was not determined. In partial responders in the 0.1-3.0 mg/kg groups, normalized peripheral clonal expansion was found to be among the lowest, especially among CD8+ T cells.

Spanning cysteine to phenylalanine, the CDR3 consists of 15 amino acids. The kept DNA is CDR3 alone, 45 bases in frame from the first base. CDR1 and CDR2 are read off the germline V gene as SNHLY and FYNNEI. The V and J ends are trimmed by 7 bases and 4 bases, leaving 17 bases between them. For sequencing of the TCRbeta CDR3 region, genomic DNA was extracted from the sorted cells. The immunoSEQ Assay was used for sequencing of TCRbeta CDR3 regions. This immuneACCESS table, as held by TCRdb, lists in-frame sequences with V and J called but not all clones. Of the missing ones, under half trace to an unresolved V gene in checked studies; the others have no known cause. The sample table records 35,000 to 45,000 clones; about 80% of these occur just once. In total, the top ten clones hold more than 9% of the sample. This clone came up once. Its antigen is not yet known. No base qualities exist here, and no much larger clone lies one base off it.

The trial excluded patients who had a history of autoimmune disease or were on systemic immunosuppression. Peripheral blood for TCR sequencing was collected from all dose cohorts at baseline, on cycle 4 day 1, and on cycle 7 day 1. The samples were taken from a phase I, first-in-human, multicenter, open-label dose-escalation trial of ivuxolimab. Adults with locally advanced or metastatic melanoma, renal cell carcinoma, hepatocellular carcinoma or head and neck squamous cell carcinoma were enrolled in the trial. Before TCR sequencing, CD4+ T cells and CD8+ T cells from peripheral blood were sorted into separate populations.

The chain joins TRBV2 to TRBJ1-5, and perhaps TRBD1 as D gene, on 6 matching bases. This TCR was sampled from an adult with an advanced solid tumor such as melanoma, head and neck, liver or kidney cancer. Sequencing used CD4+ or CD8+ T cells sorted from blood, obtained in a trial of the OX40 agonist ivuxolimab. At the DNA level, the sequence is TGTGCCAGCAATCCAGACGGGGGCAGAAATCAGCCCCAGCATTTT. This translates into CASNPDGGRNQPQHF.